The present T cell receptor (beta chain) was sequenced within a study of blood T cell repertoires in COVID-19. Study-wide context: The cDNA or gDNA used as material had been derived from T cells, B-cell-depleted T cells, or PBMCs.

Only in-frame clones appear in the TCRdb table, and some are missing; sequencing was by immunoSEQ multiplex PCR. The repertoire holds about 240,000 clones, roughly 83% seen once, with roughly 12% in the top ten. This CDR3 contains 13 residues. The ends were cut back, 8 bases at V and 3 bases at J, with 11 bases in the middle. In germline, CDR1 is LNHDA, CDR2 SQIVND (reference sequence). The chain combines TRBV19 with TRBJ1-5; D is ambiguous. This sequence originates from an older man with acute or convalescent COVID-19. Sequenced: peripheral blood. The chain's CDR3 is CASSDTYNQPQHF. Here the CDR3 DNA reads TGTGCCAGTTCAGACACATACAATCAGCCCCAGCATTTT.